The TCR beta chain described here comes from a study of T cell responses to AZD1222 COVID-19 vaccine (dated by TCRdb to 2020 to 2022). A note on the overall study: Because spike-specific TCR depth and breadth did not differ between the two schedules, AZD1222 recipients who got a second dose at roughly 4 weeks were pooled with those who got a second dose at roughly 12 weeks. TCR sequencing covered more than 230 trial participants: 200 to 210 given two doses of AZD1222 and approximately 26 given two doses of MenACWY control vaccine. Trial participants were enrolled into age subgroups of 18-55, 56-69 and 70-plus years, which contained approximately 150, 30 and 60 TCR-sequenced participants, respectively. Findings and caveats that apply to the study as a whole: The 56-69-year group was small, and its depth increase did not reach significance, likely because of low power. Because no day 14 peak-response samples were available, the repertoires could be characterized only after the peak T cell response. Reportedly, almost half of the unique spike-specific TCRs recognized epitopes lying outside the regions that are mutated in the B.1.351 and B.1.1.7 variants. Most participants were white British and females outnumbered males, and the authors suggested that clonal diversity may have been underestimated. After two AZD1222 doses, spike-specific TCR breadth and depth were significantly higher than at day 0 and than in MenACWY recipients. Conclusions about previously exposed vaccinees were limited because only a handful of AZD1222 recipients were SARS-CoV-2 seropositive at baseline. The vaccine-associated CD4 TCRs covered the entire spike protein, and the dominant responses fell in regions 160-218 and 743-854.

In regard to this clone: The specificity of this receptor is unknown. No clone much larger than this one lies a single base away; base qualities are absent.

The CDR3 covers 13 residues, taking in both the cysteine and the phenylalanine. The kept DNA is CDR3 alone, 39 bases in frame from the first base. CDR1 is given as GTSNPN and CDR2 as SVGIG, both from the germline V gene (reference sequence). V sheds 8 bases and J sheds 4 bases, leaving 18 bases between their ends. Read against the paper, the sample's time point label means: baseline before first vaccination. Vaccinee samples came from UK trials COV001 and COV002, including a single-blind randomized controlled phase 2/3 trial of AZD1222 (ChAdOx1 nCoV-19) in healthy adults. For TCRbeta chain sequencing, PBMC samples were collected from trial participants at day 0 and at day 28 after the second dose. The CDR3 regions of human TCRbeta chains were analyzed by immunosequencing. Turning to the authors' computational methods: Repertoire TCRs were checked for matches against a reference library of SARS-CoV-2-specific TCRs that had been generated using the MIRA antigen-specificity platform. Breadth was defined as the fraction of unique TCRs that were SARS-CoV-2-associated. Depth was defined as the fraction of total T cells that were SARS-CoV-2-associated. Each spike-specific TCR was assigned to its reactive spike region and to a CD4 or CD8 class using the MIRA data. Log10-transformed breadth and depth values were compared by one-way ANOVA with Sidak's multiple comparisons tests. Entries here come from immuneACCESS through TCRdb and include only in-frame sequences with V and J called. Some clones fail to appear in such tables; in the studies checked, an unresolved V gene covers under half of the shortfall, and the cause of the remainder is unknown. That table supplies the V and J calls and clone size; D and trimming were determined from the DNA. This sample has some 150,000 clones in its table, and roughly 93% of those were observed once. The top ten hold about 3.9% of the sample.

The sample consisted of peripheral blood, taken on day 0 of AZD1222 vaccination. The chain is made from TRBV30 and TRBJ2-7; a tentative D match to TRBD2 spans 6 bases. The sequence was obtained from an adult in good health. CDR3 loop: CAGSFRGGYEQYF. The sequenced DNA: TGTGCCGGGTCGTTTAGAGGAGGGTACGAGCAGTACTTC.